The source of this T cell receptor (beta chain) is a study of prognosis after radiotherapy for stage I lung cancer. Study as a whole: In total, 10 to 15 men and six or seven women took part as patients, aged roughly 53 to 84 with a median of 74.5 years. At a biologically effective dose of at least 100 Gy and in 3 to 5 fractions, SBRT was the radiotherapy delivered.

Starting from genomic DNA, TCR beta CDR3 was amplified through two-round multiplex PCR. Gene-specific TRBV and TRBJ primers were used in PCR round one. TCRdb reprocessed the multiplex PCR reads with MiXCR, giving one entry per CDR3 protein. This table has around 26,000 distinct CDR3 sequences, 25% to 35% appearing once. This clonotype was picked up a small number of times. V was clipped by 2 bases and J by 4 bases, with 9 bases between them. CDR1 is MDHEN, CDR2 SYDVKM, per germline. The CDR3 covers 13 residues. On two occasions, one at each of two time points, 6 to 6.5 milliliters of peripheral blood were drawn.

The sample in question was PBMCs, obtained before or after stereotactic body radiation therapy (not recorded which). The rearrangement uses TRBV28 and TRBJ2-7, with D perhaps matching TRBD1 (5 bases). The clonotype originates from a donor aged 50 or older with non-small cell lung cancer. In DNA form, the CDR3 reads TGTGCCAGCAGTTTAGGCAGGGTATACGAGCAGTACTTC. Translated: CASSLGRVYEQYF.